The rows below give T cell receptor beta chains drawn from one sample of a study of blood T cells in healthy people across ages. TCRdb called the 5' RACE reads again in MiXCR, with one record for every CDR3 protein. The repertoire consists of roughly 1.4 million distinct CDR3 sequences, with 59% occurring once and the leading ten covering 5% to 7%. Sequenced material: blood. These TCRs come from a man younger than 35 in good health. The CDR3 runs from the conserved cysteine through the conserved F or W. Fields, in order: D gene, J gene, V gene, CDR3 protein. A D gene is named only where the DNA matches it firmly.

d_gene: -
j_gene: TRBJ1-1
v_gene: TRBV20-1
CDR3aa: CSARRGGGVNTEAFF

d_gene: TRBD1
j_gene: TRBJ1-2
v_gene: TRBV6-6
CDR3aa: CASGRQGASTYGYTF

d_gene: -
j_gene: TRBJ2-4
v_gene: TRBV20-1
CDR3aa: CSVFPTVAKNIQYF

d_gene: -
j_gene: TRBJ2-3
v_gene: TRBV27
CDR3aa: CASTRSPTDTQYF

d_gene: TRBD1
j_gene: TRBJ1-1
v_gene: TRBV10-3
CDR3aa: CAISERDRNTEAFF

d_gene: -
j_gene: TRBJ1-5
v_gene: TRBV6-2/TRBV6-3
CDR3aa: CASHGPTGRVKAQPQHF

d_gene: TRBD2
j_gene: TRBJ2-1
v_gene: TRBV20-1
CDR3aa: CSARGGSGGPSSYNEQFF

d_gene: -
j_gene: TRBJ2-1
v_gene: TRBV4-1
CDR3aa: CASSQDKGFNEQFF

d_gene: -
j_gene: TRBJ2-4
v_gene: TRBV10-2
CDR3aa: CASMESPRARPPQNIQYF

d_gene: TRBD1
j_gene: TRBJ2-7
v_gene: TRBV28
CDR3aa: CASSPRGQGSHEQYF

d_gene: TRBD2
j_gene: TRBJ2-1
v_gene: TRBV20-1
CDR3aa: CSARRTRLAAYNEQFF

d_gene: -
j_gene: TRBJ1-5
v_gene: TRBV27
CDR3aa: CASRRDLSNQPQHF

d_gene: TRBD2
j_gene: TRBJ2-1
v_gene: TRBV29-1
CDR3aa: CSVEIDLAGGPSSYNEQFF

d_gene: -
j_gene: TRBJ1-1
v_gene: TRBV3-1
CDR3aa: CASSQQETEAFF

d_gene: TRBD2
j_gene: TRBJ2-7
v_gene: TRBV12-3/TRBV12-4
CDR3aa: CASSLLAGVKEQYF

d_gene: TRBD1
j_gene: TRBJ1-6
v_gene: TRBV2
CDR3aa: CASSPGQPYNSPLHF

d_gene: TRBD2
j_gene: TRBJ2-1
v_gene: TRBV6-2/TRBV6-3
CDR3aa: CASSTGGGHYNEQFF

d_gene: -
j_gene: TRBJ1-4
v_gene: TRBV20-1
CDR3aa: CSARDRGYSEKLFF

d_gene: TRBD2
j_gene: TRBJ2-1
v_gene: TRBV20-1
CDR3aa: CSARDPLAASSYNEQFF

d_gene: -
j_gene: TRBJ2-3
v_gene: TRBV20-1
CDR3aa: CSASPGSDTQYF

d_gene: -
j_gene: TRBJ1-4
v_gene: TRBV29-1
CDR3aa: CSAELTASKEKLFF

d_gene: TRBD1
j_gene: TRBJ2-1
v_gene: TRBV7-2
CDR3aa: CASSFDRAYNEQFF

d_gene: -
j_gene: TRBJ2-7
v_gene: TRBV10-3
CDR3aa: CAISDGGNNSYEQYF

d_gene: -
j_gene: TRBJ1-2
v_gene: TRBV4-2
CDR3aa: CASSHARGYTF

d_gene: -
j_gene: TRBJ2-3
v_gene: TRBV7-9
CDR3aa: CASSQEHSTDTQYF

d_gene: TRBD1
j_gene: TRBJ2-2
v_gene: TRBV5-1
CDR3aa: CASSLATGAVAGELFF

d_gene: TRBD1
j_gene: TRBJ1-6
v_gene: TRBV6-5
CDR3aa: CASTYEGGRSPLHF

d_gene: -
j_gene: TRBJ2-4
v_gene: TRBV3-1
CDR3aa: CASSLQSREQYF

d_gene: -
j_gene: TRBJ2-5
v_gene: TRBV10-2
CDR3aa: CASSELRDTFQETQYF

d_gene: -
j_gene: -
v_gene: TRBV10-3
CDR3aa: CAISQTDSSYEQFF

d_gene: -
j_gene: TRBJ2-1
v_gene: TRBV27
CDR3aa: CASSTSGADNEQFF

d_gene: TRBD1
j_gene: TRBJ1-1
v_gene: TRBV29-1
CDR3aa: CSVAVGQGATEAFF

d_gene: TRBD1
j_gene: TRBJ2-7
v_gene: TRBV20-1
CDR3aa: CSARDKGQLTEQYF

d_gene: -
j_gene: TRBJ2-1
v_gene: TRBV6-5
CDR3aa: CASSYSEVRDTGNEQFF

d_gene: TRBD2
j_gene: TRBJ2-1
v_gene: TRBV3-1
CDR3aa: CASSRLLAGGHNEQFF

d_gene: -
j_gene: TRBJ2-7
v_gene: TRBV6-2/TRBV6-3
CDR3aa: CASRRDEAYEQYF

d_gene: TRBD2
j_gene: TRBJ2-1
v_gene: TRBV29-1
CDR3aa: CSVGLAGGSYSEQFF

d_gene: TRBD2
j_gene: TRBJ2-3
v_gene: TRBV4-1
CDR3aa: CASSHSAGSGTPKTGTDTQYF

d_gene: TRBD2
j_gene: TRBJ2-3
v_gene: TRBV29-1
CDR3aa: CSVEVLGGPSGTDTQYF

d_gene: -
j_gene: TRBJ2-1
v_gene: TRBV13
CDR3aa: CASSTPPGQPFPEFGEQFF

d_gene: -
j_gene: TRBJ2-7
v_gene: TRBV7-6
CDR3aa: CASSLAMGRDEQYF

d_gene: -
j_gene: TRBJ1-4
v_gene: TRBV27
CDR3aa: CASSLVGWGTLNEKLFF

d_gene: TRBD1
j_gene: -
v_gene: TRBV27
CDR3aa: CASSPGTGGVYEQYF

d_gene: -
j_gene: TRBJ1-4
v_gene: TRBV4-1
CDR3aa: CATGPEATNEKLFF

d_gene: -
j_gene: TRBJ2-6
v_gene: TRBV29-1
CDR3aa: CSVVPGLSGANVLTF

d_gene: -
j_gene: TRBJ2-1
v_gene: TRBV5-1
CDR3aa: CASSPNVRRSINEQFF

d_gene: TRBD2
j_gene: TRBJ2-1
v_gene: TRBV20-1
CDR3aa: CSASDSGGSYNEQFF

d_gene: TRBD2
j_gene: TRBJ2-4
v_gene: TRBV29-1
CDR3aa: CSVREGYLAKNIQYF

d_gene: -
j_gene: TRBJ1-2
v_gene: TRBV6-5
CDR3aa: CASSYSPNPLYGYTF

d_gene: -
j_gene: TRBJ2-6
v_gene: TRBV6-1
CDR3aa: CASSEAEGANVLTF